Each of the 22 T cell receptor beta chains below was sequenced from the same sample in a study of blood T cell repertoires in COVID-19. TCRdb keeps only in-frame clones here, not all; method: immunoSEQ multiplex PCR. The sample carries some 190,000 clones, more than 70% recorded once. Sequenced material: peripheral blood. Receptors originate from a human donor in a cohort sampled during active COVID-19.

This chain joins TRBV2 and TRBJ2-5; TRBD1 matches 10 bases. The CDR3 has 15 residues. From germline, CDR1 is SNHLY and CDR2 FYNNEI. V shed 6 bases and J 4 bases; nucleotides not matched to a gene: 8. The CDR3, as DNA: TGTGCCAGCAGCTTGGGACAGGGGTTTTTAGAGACCCAGTACTTC. Amino acid sequence: CASSLGQGFLETQYF.

The chain carries TRBV4-3 and TRBJ1-2; D perhaps matches TRBD1 (6 bases). The CDR3 is made up of 16 amino acids. In germline, CDR1 is LGHNA, CDR2 YSLEER. V lost 4 bases and J 0 bases, leaving 15 bases between the germline ends. CDR3 region: CASSRSAGTPNYGYTF. Here the CDR3 DNA reads TGCGCCAGCAGCCGATCAGCCGGGACACCTAACTATGGCTACACCTTC.

The V and J genes are TRBV6-2 or TRBV6-3 and TRBJ2-5, with unresolved D. The length of the CDR3 is 13 residues. Trimming pared 5 bases from V and 5 bases from J, leaving 12 bases between. Germline V CDR1 and CDR2: MNHEY, SVGEGT. CDR3 in amino acids: CASSNVFVETQYF. In nucleotides, the CDR3 is TGTGCCAGCAGTAATGTATTTGTGGAGACCCAGTACTTC.

The chain joins TRBV19 to TRBJ2-7; 9 positions agree with TRBD2. After removal of 3 bases from V and 0 bases from J, the junction contained 9 bases not matched to a gene. Germline V gene lookup returns CDR1 LNHDA and CDR2 SQIVND (reference sequence). The length of the CDR3 is 17 residues. This CDR3 reads CASSIEFSGSGSYEQYF. DNA of the CDR3: TGTGCCAGTAGTATTGAATTTAGCGGGAGCGGCTCCTACGAGCAGTACTTC. The entire variable domain, with the rest obtained from reference TRBV19 and TRBJ2-7, is as follows: DGGITQSPKYLFRKEGQNVTLSCEQNLNHDAMYWYRQDPGQGLRLIYYSQIVNDFQKGDIAEGYSVSREKKESFPLTVTSAQKNPTAFYLCASSIEFSGSGSYEQYFGPGTRLTVT.

V and J are TRBV28 and TRBJ1-5; D gene unclear. V lost 4 bases, J lost 0 bases, and 13 bases lay in between. The germline V gene has CDR1 MDHEN and CDR2 SYDVKM. CDR3 length equals 16 residues. CDR3 in amino acids: CASSSRRRYSNQPQHF. The CDR3 DNA sequence: TGTGCCAGCAGTTCGAGACGGAGATATAGCAATCAGCCCCAGCATTTT.

The chain couples TRBV5-8 to TRBJ1-5, with 7 bases aligning to TRBD1. The germline V gene encodes CDR1 SGHTS and CDR2 YDEGEE. CDR3 length: 15 amino acids. V trimming: 0 bases; J trimming: 7 bases; junction bases outside the gene matches: 7. For the CDR3, the DNA is TGTGCCAGCAGCTTGGGAGACAGGGCGGACCAGCCCCAGCATTTT. Its translation is CASSLGDRADQPQHF.

The rearrangement uses TRBV24-1 and TRBJ1-5; 8 nucleotides agree with TRBD1. Trimming at V came to 7 bases and at J to 2 bases, leaving 6 bases not matched to a gene. The germline CDR1 and CDR2 sequences are KGHDR and SFDVKD. The CDR3 totals 15 residues. The CDR3 loop reads CATSDRGGGNQPQHF. DNA for the CDR3: TGTGCCACCAGCGACAGGGGAGGAGGCAATCAGCCCCAGCATTTT.

V usage is TRBV27 and J usage is TRBJ2-1; D is perhaps TRBD2 (6 bases). The CDR3 consists of 15 residues. V shed 8 bases and J shed 1 base, with 15 bases lying between them. The germline gives CDR1 MNHEY, CDR2 SMNVEV (reference sequence). The DNA for the CDR3 is TGTGCCAGCGGACCCCGAGGACTATCCTACAATGAGCAGTTCTTC. Its protein product is CASGPRGLSYNEQFF.

The chain carries TRBV6-5 and TRBJ1-2; a possible D gene is TRBD1 (6 bases). The CDR3 has 15 residues. The germline V and J ends were trimmed by 0 bases and 2 bases, with 10 bases remaining between them. CDR1 and CDR2 from the germline V gene are MNHEY and SVGAGI. CDR3 sequence: CASSYSGQGNYGYTF. CDR3 bases: TGTGCCAGCAGTTACTCAGGGCAGGGGAACTATGGCTACACCTTC.

The rearrangement uses TRBV5-1 and TRBJ1-1; 7 nucleotides align to TRBD1. J was trimmed by 5 bases and V by 3 bases; bases with no gene match: 13. The CDR3 extends over 16 amino acids. Germline assignment: CDR1 SGHRS and CDR2 YFSETQ. This chain's CDR3 is CASSSNPRQGETEAFF. The CDR3 coding sequence is TGCGCCAGCAGCTCAAACCCAAGACAGGGAGAGACTGAAGCTTTCTTT. The whole variable domain, filled in from reference TRBV5-1 and TRBJ1-1, reads KAGVTQTPRYLIKTRGQQVTLSCSPISGHRSVSWYQQTPGQGLQFLFEYFSETQRNKGNFPGRFSGRQFSNSRSEMNVSTLELGDSALYLCASSSNPRQGETEAFFGQGTRLTVV.

The rearrangement joins TRBV7-6 to TRBJ2-7; D may be TRBD2 (5 bases). The CDR3 covers 15 residues. The germline V and J ends were trimmed by 5 bases and 0 bases, with 14 bases remaining between them. Looked up from germline, CDR1 is SGHVS and CDR2 is FNYEAQ. This CDR3 reads CASSPEPGISYEQYF. The CDR3 DNA reads TGTGCCAGCAGCCCCGAACCGGGGATCTCCTACGAGCAGTACTTC.

The genes are TRBV6-2 or TRBV6-3 and TRBJ2-2; 8 nucleotides align to TRBD2. In germline, CDR1 is MNHEY, CDR2 SVGEGT. The CDR3 is made up of 12 amino acids. V gave up 5 bases and J gave up 13 bases; unmatched junction bases: 6. CDR3 sequence (DNA): TGTGCCAGCAGTGCCGGGGGGGGCATGCTGTTTTTT. It specifies CASSAGGGMLFF.

The rearrangement joins TRBV7-2 to TRBJ2-7; D may be TRBD2 (5 bases). The ends were cut back, 5 bases at V and 0 bases at J, with 17 bases in the middle. There are 16 residues in the CDR3. Germline loops: CDR1 SGHTA, CDR2 FQGNSA. CDR3 region: CASSQGPGKSSYEQYF. CDR3 in DNA: TGTGCCAGCAGCCAAGGACCCGGGAAAAGCTCCTACGAGCAGTACTTC.

This chain links TRBV27 with TRBJ2-7, with D possibly being TRBD1 (6 bases). Germline loops: CDR1 MNHEY, CDR2 SMNVEV (reference sequence). The CDR3 is made up of 15 amino acids. V was shortened by 6 bases and J by 0 bases, with 15 bases between the two germline ends. CDR3 sequence: CASSPGGSSSYEQYF. CDR3 DNA sequence: TGTGCCAGCAGCCCTGGGGGCTCCAGCTCCTACGAGCAGTACTTC.

The chain carries TRBV19 and TRBJ1-5, with D perhaps TRBD1 (6 bases). The CDR3 is 16 amino acids. The germline V gene has CDR1 LNHDA and CDR2 SQIVND (reference sequence). Trimming left V 3 bases short and J 2 bases short, with 14 bases between. The CDR3 spells CASSIGQGTGNQPQHF. CDR3 DNA: TGTGCCAGTAGTATTGGCCAGGGGACCGGCAATCAGCCCCAGCATTTT.

The chain is built from TRBV7-2 and TRBJ1-5, with 10 bases identical to TRBD1. Germline V CDR1 and CDR2: SGHTA, FQGNSA. Germline trimming cut 5 bases from V and 6 bases from J; bases unmatched to any gene: 4. This CDR3 spans 14 amino acids. This CDR3 is CASSEDRGRQPQHF. The CDR3 DNA is TGTGCCAGCAGCGAAGACAGGGGGCGTCAGCCCCAGCATTTT.

V is TRBV4-3 and J is TRBJ2-7; 8 bases are shared with TRBD1. This CDR3 is built from 14 residues. The V gene's germline CDR1 is LGHNA and CDR2 YSLEER. The V gene end was trimmed by 0 bases and the J gene end by 6 bases; junction bases not matched to a gene: 4. This CDR3 is CASSQDRGLSEQYF. CDR3 nucleotides: TGCGCCAGCAGCCAAGACAGGGGGCTATCCGAGCAGTACTTC.

This chain uses TRBV15 with TRBJ2-7; 7 bases map to TRBD1. The CDR3 is made up of 15 amino acids. The ends lost 0 bases at V and 6 bases at J; junction bases unmatched: 8. Per germline, CDR1 LNHNV and CDR2 YYDKDF (reference sequence). In nucleotides, the CDR3 is TGTGCCACCAGCAGAGAAGTGCGACAGGGATCCGAGCAGTACTTC. It translates to CATSREVRQGSEQYF.

The V call is TRBV7-9, the J call TRBJ1-3; 7 nucleotides agree with TRBD1. With V trimmed by 3 bases and J by 0 bases, 5 bases remained unmatched. Germline loops: CDR1 SEHNR, CDR2 FQNEAQ (reference sequence). The length of the CDR3 is 16 residues. The CDR3 sequence is CASSLDRPYSGNTIYF. The CDR3 nucleotides read TGTGCCAGCAGCTTGGACAGGCCCTACTCTGGAAACACCATATATTTT.

The CDR3 reads CAWSEGASYEQYF. CDR3 in DNA: TGTGCCTGGAGTGAGGGAGCCTCCTACGAGCAGTACTTC. V is TRBV30 and J is TRBJ2-7; perhaps TRBD2 as D (5 bases). The CDR3 extends over 13 amino acids. From germline, CDR1 is GTSNPN and CDR2 SVGIG (reference sequence). The V end was cut by 1 base, the J end by 0 bases, with 7 bases between.

This clone was recorded only once. The rearrangement uses TRBV7-2 and TRBJ2-1, with TRBD2 identical over 7 bases. Losses at the gene ends were 4 bases for V and 5 bases for J; bases not matched to a gene: 11. From germline, CDR1 is SGHTA and CDR2 FQGNSA. The CDR3 covers 16 residues. The DNA for the CDR3 is TGTGCCAGCAGCTCTGGGAGGGGCCGGGGGAACAATGAGCAGTTCTTC. The encoded protein is CASSSGRGRGNNEQFF.

The CDR3 region has the DNA TGTGCCAGCAGTCACGGACAGGGCATAAAAGATACGCAGTATTTT. It codes for CASSHGQGIKDTQYF. The V and J genes are TRBV6-2 or TRBV6-3 and TRBJ2-3; 8 bases map to TRBD1. Germline V gene sequence: CDR1 MNHEY, CDR2 SVGEGT. With V trimmed by 5 bases and J by 5 bases, 9 bases remained unmatched. CDR3 length: 15 amino acids.